A selection of T cell receptor beta chains follows, all from one sample in a study of cytomegalovirus exposure and HLA in healthy donors. Sequenced by immunoSEQ multiplex PCR; TCRdb stores in-frame clones only, minus some. Among some 120,000 clones listed, 65% were seen once. The material sequenced was PBMCs. These receptors all come from a woman aged 40 to 55 in good health and CMV-seropositive. Both conserved end residues are part of each CDR3.

V gene,CDR3 protein
TRBV19,CASSLGGSSYNEQFF
TRBV7-2,CASSLARTESGNTIYF
TRBV7-9,CASSLFLRHSRNTIYF
TRBV27,CASRISTSGRALGYEQYF
TRBV7-3,CASSLTGQPDEQYF
TRBV30,CAWSGAWEGPQSTDTQYF
TRBV11-2,CASSPRQGLNTEAFF
TRBV6-5,CASRVLAGSYEQYF
TRBV5-1,CASSLAGTSGEQFF
TRBV29-1,CSVEGGRSDTGELFF
TRBV30,CAWSGGLAYNEQFF
TRBV19,CASTVYPGDWEQFF
TRBV14,CASSQGLDNEQFF